This TCR beta chain was found in a study of CD8 T cells in ankylosing spondylitis. The study, taken as a whole, reports: The disease-linked clones had a CD8+ phenotype and low blood frequencies. It appeared that ankylosing spondylitis blood was characterized by a TCR beta motif of seven or eight highly homologous variants.

This clonotype was observed many times. Its antigen is unknown. One entry per CDR3 protein results from TCRdb running MiXCR on the 5' RACE reads. Of some 200,000 distinct CDR3 sequences listed, 18% are singletons. Germline CDR1 SGHTS, CDR2 YDEGEE. V was clipped by 4 bases and J by 9 bases; unmatched bases: 13. The CDR3 has 15 amino acids. The receptor's source is a male donor under 30 with ankylosing spondylitis or in good health (not recorded which). The V call is TRBV5-8, the J call TRBJ2-1; 7 bases are a match to TRBD1. Sequences were obtained from blood, either unsorted or a sorted T cell fraction (not recorded which). The CDR3 reads CASSLRTRGHSEQFF. CDR3 in DNA: TGTGCCAGCAGCCTACGGACAAGGGGGCATAGTGAGCAGTTCTTC.